This T cell receptor (beta chain) was found in a study of blood T cell repertoires in COVID-19. Across the whole study: Acute-phase and convalescent COVID-19 samples originated in the United States, Italy and Spain. Nucleic acid was either cDNA or gDNA, and it came from T cells, B-cell-depleted T cells, or PBMCs.

The method was immunoSEQ multiplex PCR; TCRdb's version includes in-frame clones alone and lacks a portion of them. Here the sample spans 270,000 or so clones, 83% being singletons. Germline loops: CDR1 SGHNT, CDR2 YYREEE (reference sequence). The CDR3 totals 15 residues. The germline V and J ends were trimmed by 4 bases and 5 bases, with 17 bases remaining between them. The rearrangement joins TRBV5-4 to TRBJ2-3; a possible D gene is TRBD1 (6 bases). The receptor was derived from a woman in her 50s who had recovered from COVID-19. Sequenced: peripheral blood. The CDR3 DNA reads as TGTGCCAGCAGCCCAGGACACCTAGGGGGAGATACGCAGTATTTT. Protein product: CASSPGHLGGDTQYF.